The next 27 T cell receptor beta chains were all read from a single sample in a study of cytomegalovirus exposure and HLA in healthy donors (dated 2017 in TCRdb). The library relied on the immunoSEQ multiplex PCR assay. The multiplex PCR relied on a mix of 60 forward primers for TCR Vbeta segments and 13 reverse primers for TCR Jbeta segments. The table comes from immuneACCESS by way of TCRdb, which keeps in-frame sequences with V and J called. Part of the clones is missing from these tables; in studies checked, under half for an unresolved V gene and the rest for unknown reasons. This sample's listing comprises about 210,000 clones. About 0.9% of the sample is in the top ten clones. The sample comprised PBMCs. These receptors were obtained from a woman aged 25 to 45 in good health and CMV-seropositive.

The DNA of the CDR3 is TGTGCCAGCAGCTCAGGGGGCTCGAATTCACCCCTCCACTTT. Translated: CASSSGGSNSPLHF. The J gene is TRBJ1-6, the V gene TRBV7-9; 8 nucleotides line up with TRBD1. With V trimmed by 4 bases and J by 7 bases, 3 bases remained unmatched. From germline, CDR1 is SEHNR and CDR2 FQNEAQ (reference sequence). This CDR3 contains 14 residues.

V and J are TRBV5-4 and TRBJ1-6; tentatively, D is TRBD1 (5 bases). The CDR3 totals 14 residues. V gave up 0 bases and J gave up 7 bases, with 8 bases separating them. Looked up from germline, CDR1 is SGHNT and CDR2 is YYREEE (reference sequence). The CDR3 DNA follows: TGTGCCAGCAGCTTGGACAGGATAAATTCACCCCTCCACTTT. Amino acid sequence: CASSLDRINSPLHF.

The CDR3 protein is CATSREVQMPYGYTF. CDR3 in DNA: TGTGCCACCAGCAGAGAGGTACAGATGCCCTATGGCTACACCTTC. The chain is built from TRBV15 and TRBJ1-2; no clear D. This CDR3 has 15 amino acids. Deletions cut 0 bases from V and 4 bases from J, with 12 bases between. CDR1 and CDR2 (germline): LNHNV, YYDKDF (reference sequence).

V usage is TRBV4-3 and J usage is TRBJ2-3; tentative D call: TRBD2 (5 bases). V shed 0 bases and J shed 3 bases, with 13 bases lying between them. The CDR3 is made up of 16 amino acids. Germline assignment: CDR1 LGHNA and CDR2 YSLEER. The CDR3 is CASSQEALPGTDTQYF. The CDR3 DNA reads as TGCGCCAGCAGCCAAGAGGCCCTCCCGGGGACAGATACGCAGTATTTT.

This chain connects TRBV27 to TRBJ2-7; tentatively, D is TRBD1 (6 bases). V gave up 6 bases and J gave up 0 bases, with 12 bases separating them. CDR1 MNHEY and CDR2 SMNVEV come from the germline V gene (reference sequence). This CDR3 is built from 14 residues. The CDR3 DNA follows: TGTGCCAGCAGCCCAGGGGTAGGCTCCTACGAGCAGTACTTC. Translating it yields CASSPGVGSYEQYF.

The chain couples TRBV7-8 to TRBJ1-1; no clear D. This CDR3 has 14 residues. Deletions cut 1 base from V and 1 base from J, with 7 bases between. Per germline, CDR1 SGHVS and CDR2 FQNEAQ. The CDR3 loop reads CASSLVVRNTEAFF. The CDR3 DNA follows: TGTGCCAGCAGCTTAGTAGTCCGGAACACTGAAGCTTTCTTT.

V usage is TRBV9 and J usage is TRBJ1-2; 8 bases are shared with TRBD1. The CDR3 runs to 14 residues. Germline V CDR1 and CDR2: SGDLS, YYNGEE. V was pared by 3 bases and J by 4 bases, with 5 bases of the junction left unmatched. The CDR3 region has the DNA TGTGCCAGCAGCGACCCGGACAGGGCCTATGGCTACACCTTC. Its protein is CASSDPDRAYGYTF. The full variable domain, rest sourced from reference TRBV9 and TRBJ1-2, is DSGVTQTPKHLITATGQRVTLRCSPRSGDLSVYWYQQSLDQGLQFLIQYYNGEERAKGNILERFSAQQFPDLHSELNLSSLELGDSALYFCASSDPDRAYGYTFGSGTRLTVV.

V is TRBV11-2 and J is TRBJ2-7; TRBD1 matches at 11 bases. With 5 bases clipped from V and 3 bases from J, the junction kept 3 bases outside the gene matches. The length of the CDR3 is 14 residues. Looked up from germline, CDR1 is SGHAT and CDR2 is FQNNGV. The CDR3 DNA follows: TGTGCCAGCAGCCAGGGGACAGGGGGCTACGAGCAGTACTTC. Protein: CASSQGTGGYEQYF.

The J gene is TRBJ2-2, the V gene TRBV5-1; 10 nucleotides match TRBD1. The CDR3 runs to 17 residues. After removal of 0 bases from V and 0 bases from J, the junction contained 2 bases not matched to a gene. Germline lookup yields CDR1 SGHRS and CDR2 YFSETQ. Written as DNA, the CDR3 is TGCGCCAGCAGCTTGGCCGGGACAGGGGCGAACACCGGGGAGCTGTTTTTT. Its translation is CASSLAGTGANTGELFF.

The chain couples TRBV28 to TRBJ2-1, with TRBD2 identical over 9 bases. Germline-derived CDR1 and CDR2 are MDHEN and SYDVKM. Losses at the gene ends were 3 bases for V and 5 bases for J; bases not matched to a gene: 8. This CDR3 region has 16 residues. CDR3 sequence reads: CASSFSYSGGHNEQFF. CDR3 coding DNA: TGTGCCAGCAGTTTCTCCTATAGCGGGGGACACAATGAGCAGTTCTTC.

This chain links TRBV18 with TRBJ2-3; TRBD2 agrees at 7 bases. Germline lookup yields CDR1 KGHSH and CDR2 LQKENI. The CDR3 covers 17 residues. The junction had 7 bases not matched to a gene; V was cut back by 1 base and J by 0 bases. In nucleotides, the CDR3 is TGTGCCAGCTCACCACTAGGGTGGGGAGGGAGCACAGATACGCAGTATTTT. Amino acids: CASSPLGWGGSTDTQYF.

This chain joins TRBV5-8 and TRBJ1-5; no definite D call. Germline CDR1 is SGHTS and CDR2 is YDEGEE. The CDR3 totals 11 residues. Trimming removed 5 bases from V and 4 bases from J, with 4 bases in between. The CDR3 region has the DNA TGTGCCAGCAGGTCTAATCAGCCCCAGCATTTT. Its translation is CASRSNQPQHF.

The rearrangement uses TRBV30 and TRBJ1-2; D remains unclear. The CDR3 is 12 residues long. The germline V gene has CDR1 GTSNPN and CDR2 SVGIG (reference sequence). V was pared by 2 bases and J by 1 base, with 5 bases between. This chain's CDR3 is CAWSPGNYGYTF. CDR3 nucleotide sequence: TGTGCCTGGAGTCCGGGTAACTATGGCTACACCTTC.

The CDR3 loop is CASSSRSSRNTEAFF. Written as DNA, the CDR3 is TGTGCCAGCAGCTCCCGAAGTTCTAGGAACACTGAAGCTTTCTTT. The V call is TRBV7-9, the J call TRBJ1-1; D not certain. Trimming took 4 bases from V and 1 from J, leaving 13 bases between them. Germline CDR1 is SEHNR and CDR2 is FQNEAQ (reference sequence). The CDR3 runs 15 residues. Using reference TRBV7-9 and TRBJ1-1 for the parts outside the CDR3, the full variable domain is DTGVSQNPRHKITKRGQNVTFRCDPISEHNRLYWYRQTLGQGPEFLTYFQNEAQLEKSRLLSDRFSAERPKGSFSTLEIQRTEQGDSAMYLCASSSRSSRNTEAFFGQGTRLTVV.

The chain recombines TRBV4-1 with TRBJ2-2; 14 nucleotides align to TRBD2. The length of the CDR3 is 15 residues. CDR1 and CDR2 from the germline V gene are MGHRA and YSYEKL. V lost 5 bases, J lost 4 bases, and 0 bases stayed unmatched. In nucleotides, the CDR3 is TGCGCCAGCAGCGGGACTAGCGGGGGCACCGGGGAGCTGTTTTTT. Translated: CASSGTSGGTGELFF.

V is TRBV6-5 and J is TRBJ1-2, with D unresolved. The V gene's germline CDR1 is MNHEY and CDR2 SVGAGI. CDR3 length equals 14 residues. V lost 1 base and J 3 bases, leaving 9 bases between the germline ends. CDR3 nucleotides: TGTGCCAGCAGTTACTACGGCGGCGACTATGGCTACACCTTC. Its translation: CASSYYGGDYGYTF.

CDR3: CASSIGGTATNEQFF. The DNA for the CDR3 is TGTGCCAGTAGTATAGGGGGGACAGCCACAAATGAGCAGTTCTTC. The chain is built from TRBV19 and TRBJ2-1; TRBD1 matches 7 bases. This CDR3 region has 15 residues. Looked up from germline, CDR1 is LNHDA and CDR2 is SQIVND (reference sequence). Trimming cost V 1 base and J 7 bases; bases outside gene matches: 7.

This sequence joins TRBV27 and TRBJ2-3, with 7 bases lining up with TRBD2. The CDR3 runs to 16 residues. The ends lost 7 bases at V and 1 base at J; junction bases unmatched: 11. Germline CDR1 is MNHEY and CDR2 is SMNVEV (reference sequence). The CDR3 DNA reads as TGTGCCAGCAAACTAAGGGCGGGGGACCGCACAGATACGCAGTATTTT. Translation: CASKLRAGDRTDTQYF.

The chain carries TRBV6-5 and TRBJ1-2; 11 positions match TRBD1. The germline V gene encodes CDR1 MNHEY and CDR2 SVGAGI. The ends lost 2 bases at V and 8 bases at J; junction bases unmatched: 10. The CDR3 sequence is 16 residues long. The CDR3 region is CASSYPLGQGERGYTF. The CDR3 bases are TGTGCCAGCAGTTACCCCCTGGGACAGGGGGAGCGGGGCTACACCTTC.

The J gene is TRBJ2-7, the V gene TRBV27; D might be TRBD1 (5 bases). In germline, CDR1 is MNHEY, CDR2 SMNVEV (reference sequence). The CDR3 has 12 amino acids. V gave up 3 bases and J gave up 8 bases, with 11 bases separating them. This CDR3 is CASSFISGKQYF. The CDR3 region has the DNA TGTGCCAGCAGTTTTATTTCAGGGAAGCAGTACTTC.

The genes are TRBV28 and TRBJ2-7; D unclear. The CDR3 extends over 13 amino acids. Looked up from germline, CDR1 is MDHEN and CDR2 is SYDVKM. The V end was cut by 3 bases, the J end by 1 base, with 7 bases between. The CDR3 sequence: CASSFSQSYEQYF. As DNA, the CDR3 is TGTGCCAGCAGTTTCTCCCAGTCCTACGAGCAGTACTTC.

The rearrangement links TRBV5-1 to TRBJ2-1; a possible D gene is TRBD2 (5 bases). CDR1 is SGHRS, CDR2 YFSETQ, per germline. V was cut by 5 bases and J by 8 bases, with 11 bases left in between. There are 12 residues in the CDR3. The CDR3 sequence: CASSRVSDEQFF. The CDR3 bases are TGCGCCAGCAGTAGAGTTAGCGATGAGCAGTTCTTC. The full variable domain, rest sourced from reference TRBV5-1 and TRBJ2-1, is KAGVTQTPRYLIKTRGQQVTLSCSPISGHRSVSWYQQTPGQGLQFLFEYFSETQRNKGNFPGRFSGRQFSNSRSEMNVSTLELGDSALYLCASSRVSDEQFFGPGTRLTVL.

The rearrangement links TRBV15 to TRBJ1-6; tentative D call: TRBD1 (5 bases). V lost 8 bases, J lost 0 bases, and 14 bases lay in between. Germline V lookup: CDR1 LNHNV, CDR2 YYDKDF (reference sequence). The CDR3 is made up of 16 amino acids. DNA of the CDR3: TGTGCCACCGGAGACAGCATCCGCTCCTATAATTCACCCCTCCACTTT. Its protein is CATGDSIRSYNSPLHF.

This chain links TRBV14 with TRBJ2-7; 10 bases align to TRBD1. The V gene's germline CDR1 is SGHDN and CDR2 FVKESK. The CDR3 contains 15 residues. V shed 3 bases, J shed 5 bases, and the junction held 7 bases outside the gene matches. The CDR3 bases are TGTGCCAGCAGCCAGCCGGGACAGGGGTGGAACGAGCAGTACTTC. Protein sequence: CASSQPGQGWNEQYF.

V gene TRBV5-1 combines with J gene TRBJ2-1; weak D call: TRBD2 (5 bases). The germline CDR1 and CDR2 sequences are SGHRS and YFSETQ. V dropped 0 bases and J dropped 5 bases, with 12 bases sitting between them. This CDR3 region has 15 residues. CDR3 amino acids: CASSLASSGNNEQFF. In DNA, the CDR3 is TGCGCCAGCAGCTTGGCATCCAGCGGAAACAATGAGCAGTTCTTC.

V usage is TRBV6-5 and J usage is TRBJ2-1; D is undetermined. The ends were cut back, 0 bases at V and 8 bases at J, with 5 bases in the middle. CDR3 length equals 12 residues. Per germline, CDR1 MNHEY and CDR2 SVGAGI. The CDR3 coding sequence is TGTGCCAGCAGTTACTCCGCGGATGAGCAGTTCTTC. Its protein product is CASSYSADEQFF.

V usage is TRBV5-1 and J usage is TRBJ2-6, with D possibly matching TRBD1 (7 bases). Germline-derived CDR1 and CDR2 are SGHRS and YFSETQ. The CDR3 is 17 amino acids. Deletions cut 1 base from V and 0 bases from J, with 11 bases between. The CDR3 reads CASSLYRGGSGANVLTF. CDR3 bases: TGCGCCAGCAGCTTGTACAGGGGAGGCTCTGGGGCCAACGTCCTGACTTTC.